Here is one T cell receptor (beta chain) with its context. This specimen comes from a study of shared clonotypes between healthy human individuals. As for the study in general: Donors were two women and a few men aged 18 to 49. A donor's plate count was three for CD4 naive and three for CD4 memory; CD8 naive had two and CD8 memory one.

It was CD45RO-negative cells, positively selected for CCR7, that made up naive CD8 cells, with terminally differentiated effector memory CD45RA+ cells excluded. All of the donors resided in Nashville, Tennessee, and each was a Caucasian adult. Germline CDR1 KGHSH, CDR2 LQKENI. This CDR3 contains 16 residues. Trimming stripped 6 bases from V and 0 bases from J, with 17 bases between. This table comes from immunoSEQ multiplex PCR, and its TCRdb copy is limited to in-frame clones, with some not included. Among some 2.1 million clones listed, 93% were seen once. The source of this sequence is a man in his late teens or twenties in good health. Some clones in this sample may be carry-over from other donors' samples. The sequenced sample was naive CD8+ T cells from PBMCs. The gene calls are TRBV18 and TRBJ2-5; perhaps TRBD2 as D (6 bases). The CDR3 sequence is CASSLASGGYQETQYF. The DNA of the CDR3 is TGTGCCAGCTCCTTGGCCAGCGGAGGGTACCAAGAGACCCAGTACTTC.